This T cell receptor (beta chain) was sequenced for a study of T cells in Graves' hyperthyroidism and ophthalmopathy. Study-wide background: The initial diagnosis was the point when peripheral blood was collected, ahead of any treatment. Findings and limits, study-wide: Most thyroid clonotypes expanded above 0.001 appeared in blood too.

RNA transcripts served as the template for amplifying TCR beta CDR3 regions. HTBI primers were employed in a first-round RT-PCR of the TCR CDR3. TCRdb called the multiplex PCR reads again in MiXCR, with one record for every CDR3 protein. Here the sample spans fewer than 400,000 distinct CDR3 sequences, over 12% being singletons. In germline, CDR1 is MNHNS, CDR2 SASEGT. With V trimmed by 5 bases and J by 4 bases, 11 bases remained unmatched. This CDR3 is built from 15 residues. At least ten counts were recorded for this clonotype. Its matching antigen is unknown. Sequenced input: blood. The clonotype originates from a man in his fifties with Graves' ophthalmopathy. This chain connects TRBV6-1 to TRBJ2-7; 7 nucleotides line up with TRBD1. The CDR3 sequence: CASSSYGTALYEQYF. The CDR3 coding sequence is TGTGCCAGCAGTTCTTACGGGACAGCTTTGTACGAGCAGTACTTC.